This TCR beta chain was observed in a study of neurological immune-mediated disorders. Study context: Relapsing-remitting disease affected roughly 30, and secondary progressive 3, of some 34 multiple sclerosis patients.

Regarding this clonotype: It may be a read error: a sequence one base away is much more abundant.

This CDR3 comprises 17 residues. The V end lost 1 base, the J end lost 4 bases, and 16 bases lay between the germline ends. Germline assignment: CDR1 LGHNA and CDR2 YSLEER. TCRdb processed the 5' RACE reads anew with MiXCR; each CDR3 protein has one entry. The repertoire includes around 64,000 distinct CDR3 sequences, 2.5% to 4% of them detected once, and more than 4% sits in the top ten. The TCR sequence derives from a woman aged 45-60 years with multiple sclerosis. The specimen sequenced was PBMCs. This chain joins TRBV4-3 and TRBJ2-2; no definite D call. The CDR3 sequence: CASSQGHLWDGTGELFF. The CDR3 DNA reads as TGCGCCAGCAGCCAAGGACACCTGTGGGATGGCACCGGGGAGCTGTTTTTT.